The sequence of this T cell receptor beta chain was determined in a study of spatial heterogeneity in lung cancer. V lost 2 bases and J lost 8, with 7 bases in between. This CDR3 comprises 12 residues. Germline V gene sequence: CDR1 KGHSH, CDR2 LQKENI. TCRdb independently ran MiXCR on the 5' RACE reads; one entry per CDR3 protein. The sample contains about 92,000 distinct CDR3 sequences, over 9.5% of which appear only once. Time point denoted: sample taken at primary tumor resection. TCRs were sequenced from unsorted whole RNA of tumor, nontumor lung or PBMC. The chain combines TRBV18 with TRBJ1-3, with no clear D. The receptor was derived from a male donor with early-stage non-small cell lung cancer. The input for sequencing was PBMCs, taken at surgery. The DNA for the CDR3 is TGTGCCAGCTCACCAGCAAAGGACACCATATATTTT. Its translation is CASSPAKDTIYF.